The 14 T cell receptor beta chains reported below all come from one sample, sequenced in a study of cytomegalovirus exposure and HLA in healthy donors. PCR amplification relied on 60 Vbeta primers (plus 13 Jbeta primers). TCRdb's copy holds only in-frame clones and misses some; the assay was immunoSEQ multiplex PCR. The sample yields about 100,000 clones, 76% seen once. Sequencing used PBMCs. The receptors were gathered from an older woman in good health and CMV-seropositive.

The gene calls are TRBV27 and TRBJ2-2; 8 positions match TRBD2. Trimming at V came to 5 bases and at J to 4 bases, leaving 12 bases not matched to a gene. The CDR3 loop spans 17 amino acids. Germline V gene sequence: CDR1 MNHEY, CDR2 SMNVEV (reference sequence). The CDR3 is CASSPLLREGGTGELFF. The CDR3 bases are TGTGCCAGCAGTCCGCTCTTACGGGAGGGCGGCACCGGGGAGCTGTTTTTT.

CDR3 protein: CASSEGWGQAPGGTF. CDR3 DNA: TGTGCCAGCAGTGAAGGGTGGGGACAGGCTCCTGGGGGGACCTTC. The rearrangement links TRBV6-1 to TRBJ1-2; TRBD1 agrees at 8 bases. With 1 base clipped from V and 14 bases from J, the junction kept 15 bases outside the gene matches. Germline CDR1 MNHNS, CDR2 SASEGT. This CDR3 is built from 15 residues.

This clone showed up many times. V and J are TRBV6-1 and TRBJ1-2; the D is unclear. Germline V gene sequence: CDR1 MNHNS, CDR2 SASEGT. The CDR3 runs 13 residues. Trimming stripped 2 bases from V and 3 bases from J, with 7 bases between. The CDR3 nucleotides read TGTGCCAGCAGTGAATACCGGTACTATGGCTACACCTTC. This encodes CASSEYRYYGYTF.

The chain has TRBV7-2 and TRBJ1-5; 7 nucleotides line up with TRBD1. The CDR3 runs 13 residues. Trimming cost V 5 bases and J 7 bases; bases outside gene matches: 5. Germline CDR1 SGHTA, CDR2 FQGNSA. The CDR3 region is CASSTQQGQPQHF. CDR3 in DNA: TGTGCCAGCAGCACCCAACAGGGGCAGCCCCAGCATTTT.

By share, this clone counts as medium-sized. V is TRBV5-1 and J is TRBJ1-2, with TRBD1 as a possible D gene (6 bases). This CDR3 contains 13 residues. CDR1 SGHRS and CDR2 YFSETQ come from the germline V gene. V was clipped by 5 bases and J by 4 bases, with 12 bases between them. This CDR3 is CASSWDKSYGYTF. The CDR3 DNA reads TGCGCCAGCAGTTGGGACAAATCCTATGGCTACACCTTC. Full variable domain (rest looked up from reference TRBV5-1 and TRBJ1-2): KAGVTQTPRYLIKTRGQQVTLSCSPISGHRSVSWYQQTPGQGLQFLFEYFSETQRNKGNFPGRFSGRQFSNSRSEMNVSTLELGDSALYLCASSWDKSYGYTFGSGTRLTVV.

CDR3 protein: CASSSYGDSSSYNEQFF. In DNA form, the CDR3 reads TGTGCCAGCAGCTCGTATGGAGACAGTAGCTCCTACAATGAGCAGTTCTTC. The chain carries TRBV5-4 and TRBJ2-1, with D possibly matching TRBD1 (5 bases). CDR1 is SGHNT and CDR2 is YYREEE in the germline V gene (reference sequence). V was trimmed by 3 bases and J by 0 bases, leaving 16 bases between them. The CDR3 is 17 amino acids.

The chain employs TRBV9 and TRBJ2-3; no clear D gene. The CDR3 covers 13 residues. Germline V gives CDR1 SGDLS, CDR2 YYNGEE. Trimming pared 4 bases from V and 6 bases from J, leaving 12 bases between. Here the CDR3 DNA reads TGTGCCAGCAGCCCACACCTAGGCGATACGCAGTATTTT. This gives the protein CASSPHLGDTQYF.

In DNA form, the CDR3 reads TGTGCCTGGATAGCCAGGACAGGGGGGTTATATAATTCACCCCTCCACTTT. It encodes CAWIARTGGLYNSPLHF. This chain links TRBV30 with TRBJ1-6; TRBD1 agrees at 10 bases. The CDR3 runs 17 residues. CDR1 is GTSNPN, CDR2 SVGIG, per germline (reference sequence). The J segment lost 4 bases and the V segment lost 4 bases, leaving 10 bases of the junction unmatched.

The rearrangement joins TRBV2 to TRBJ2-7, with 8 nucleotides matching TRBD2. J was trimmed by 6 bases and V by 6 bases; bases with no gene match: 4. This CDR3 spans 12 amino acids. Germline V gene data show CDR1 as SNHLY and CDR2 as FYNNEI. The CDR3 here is CASRERETEQYF. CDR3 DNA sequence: TGTGCCAGCAGGGAGCGGGAGACCGAGCAGTACTTC.

CDR3 sequence: CASSHNGLASETQYF. CDR3 DNA sequence: TGCGCCAGCAGCCATAACGGACTAGCGTCAGAGACCCAGTACTTC. This chain uses TRBV5-1 with TRBJ2-5; 9 bases map to TRBD2. CDR3 length: 15 amino acids. CDR1 and CDR2 from the germline V gene are SGHRS and YFSETQ. J gave up 4 bases and V 4 bases, and 8 bases lay outside the gene matches. Full variable domain (rest looked up from reference TRBV5-1 and TRBJ2-5): KAGVTQTPRYLIKTRGQQVTLSCSPISGHRSVSWYQQTPGQGLQFLFEYFSETQRNKGNFPGRFSGRQFSNSRSEMNVSTLELGDSALYLCASSHNGLASETQYFGPGTRLLVL.

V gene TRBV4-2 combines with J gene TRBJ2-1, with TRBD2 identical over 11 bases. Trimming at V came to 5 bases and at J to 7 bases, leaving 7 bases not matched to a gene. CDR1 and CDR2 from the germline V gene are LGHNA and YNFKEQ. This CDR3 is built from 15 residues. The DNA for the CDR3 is TGTGCCAGCAGCAAGATAGCGGGAGGGAATAATGAGCAGTTCTTC. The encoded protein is CASSKIAGGNNEQFF.

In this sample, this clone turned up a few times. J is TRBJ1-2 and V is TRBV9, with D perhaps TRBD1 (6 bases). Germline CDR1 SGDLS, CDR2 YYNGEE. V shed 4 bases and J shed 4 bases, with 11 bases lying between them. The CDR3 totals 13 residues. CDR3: CASSPGVGYGYTF. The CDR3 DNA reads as TGTGCCAGCAGCCCAGGGGTTGGCTATGGCTACACCTTC.

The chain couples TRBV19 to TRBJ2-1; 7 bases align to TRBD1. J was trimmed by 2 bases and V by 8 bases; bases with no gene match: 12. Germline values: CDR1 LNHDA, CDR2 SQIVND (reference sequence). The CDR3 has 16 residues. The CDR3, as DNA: TGTGCCAGTCTAAGGGTGGGCACAGGGGCCTACAATGAGCAGTTCTTC. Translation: CASLRVGTGAYNEQFF.

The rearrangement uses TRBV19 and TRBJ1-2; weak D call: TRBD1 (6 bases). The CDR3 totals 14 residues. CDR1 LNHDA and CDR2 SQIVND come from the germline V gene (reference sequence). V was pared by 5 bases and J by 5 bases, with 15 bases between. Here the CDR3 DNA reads TGTGCCAGTAGTTACAGGGCTTTCGGATATGGCTACACCTTC. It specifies CASSYRAFGYGYTF.